The TCR beta chain under discussion was sequenced for a study of CD8 T cells in Susac syndrome (dated by TCRdb to between 2019 and 2020). General notes on the study: Repertoire sequencing was used to test whether CD8+ T cell activation and differentiation in Susac syndrome was antigen driven. Broader findings and caveats from the paper: The number of individuals in the TCR sequencing and HLA analysis was recognized as being relatively small.

In regard to this clonotype: Its specific antigen is unknown. No base-level quality is on record; no much larger clone is a single base apart.

Counted from cysteine to phenylalanine, this CDR3 has 15 amino acids. Only CDR3 DNA remains: 45 bases, in frame from the first base. The germline V gene encodes CDR1 SQVTM and CDR2 ANQGSEA. Cut back by 5 bases and 8 bases, the V and J ends lie 22 bases apart. RNA was extracted with the RNeasy kit and roughly 0.45 to 1 ug was reverse transcribed using random hexamers. The immunoSEQ multiplex PCR assay, covering 54 Vbeta and 13 Jbeta segments, was used to amplify TCR beta CDR3 regions. Bias from PCR amplification was corrected by using a synthetic template baseline for primer optimization and for computational correction. The authors' pipeline ran thus. Only productive sequences were kept, with reads annotated to V, D and J genes according to IMGT and analyzed in immunoSEQ Analyzer. Clonality was computed as one minus Shannon entropy normalized by log2 of the number of productive unique sequences. Public and private clones were assessed among the 100 most prevalent clones of each patient and control. Clones were defined as Susac-specific if absent from the healthy and MS cohorts, from 1052 published viral clones and from other ImmuneACCESS disease sequences. TCRdb redid the processing of the public reads, applying fastp at Q25 and MiXCR, and retained in-frame beta chains. CDR3 protein sequences are deduplicated, and each keeps its most common genes and DNA. The V and J calls reflect TCRdb's pipeline rather than the authors' work. The table for this sample lists 150,000 to 200,000 distinct CDR3 sequences; roughly 96% of them were counted only once. Approximately 0.093% of the sample is taken by the ten largest.

Peripheral blood CD8+ and CD4+ T cells from healthy donors, Susac syndrome patients and multiple sclerosis patients were profiled using high-throughput TCR beta sequencing. The multiple sclerosis controls were treatment-naive patients who had stable or active relapsing-remitting disease and met the revised McDonald criteria. Bulk CD8+ and CD4+ T cells were purified magnetically by negative isolation, whereas CD8+ TEMRA cells were enriched by FACS. Blood was drawn into EDTA tubes, processed within 24 hours, and PBMCs were isolated by density gradient centrifugation. PBMCs intended for TCR sequencing were cryopreserved in liquid nitrogen and thawed later in a water bath at 37 degrees C. The sorted or isolated CD4+, CD8+ and CD8+ TEMRA cells had a purity of 90% or higher.

Here the chain combines TRBV29-1 and TRBJ2-4, with a tentative D call of TRBD1 or TRBD2, each matching 5 bases. The TCR originated in a human donor with multiple sclerosis. The source material was CD4+ T cells from PBMCs. The sequence in DNA is TGCAGCGTTTCCGTAAGGGGCTTATCCGGGGACATTCAGTACTTC. Translation gives CSVSVRGLSGDIQYF.